The 10 T cell receptor beta chains below come from one sample, sequenced in a study of T cell responses to AZD1222 COVID-19 vaccine. Repertoires were generated with immunoSEQ multiplex PCR, while TCRdb's copy carries only in-frame clones and drops some. The sample has about 180,000 clones, approximately 88% seen once. Here the sequenced sample was peripheral blood, taken on day 0 of AZD1222 vaccination. Receptor source: an adult in good health.

This clone showed up just a few times. This sequence joins TRBV24-1 and TRBJ1-5; D uncertain. This CDR3 spans 15 amino acids. CDR1 is KGHDR and CDR2 is SFDVKD in the germline V gene. V was shortened by 4 bases and J by 4 bases, with 13 bases between the two germline ends. The CDR3 is CATSDSGRINQPQHF. CDR3 DNA: TGTGCCACCAGTGACTCCGGACGGATAAATCAGCCCCAGCATTTT.

The chain has TRBV6-6 and TRBJ1-2, with 7 bases that match TRBD1. This CDR3 region has 13 residues. Trimming at V came to 8 bases and at J to 2 bases, leaving 5 bases not matched to a gene. The germline gives CDR1 MNHNY, CDR2 SVGAGI (reference sequence). As DNA, the CDR3 is TGTGCCAGCGGGGCAGGGGGGAACTATGGCTACACCTTC. Protein sequence: CASGAGGNYGYTF.

J is TRBJ2-7 and V is TRBV7-8; tentative D call: TRBD1 (6 bases). The CDR3 is 11 amino acids. Trimming removed 5 bases from V and 6 bases from J, with 8 bases in between. Germline CDR1 SGHVS, CDR2 FQNEAQ. CDR3 nucleotides: TGTGCCAGCAGCCCAGGGGTCGAGCAGTACTTC. This translates into CASSPGVEQYF.

This chain uses TRBV29-1 with TRBJ2-1; 7 bases match TRBD2. Germline-derived CDR1 and CDR2 are SQVTM and ANQGSEA. V lost 7 bases, J lost 9 bases, and 12 bases stayed unmatched. This CDR3 region has 13 residues. The CDR3 DNA sequence: TGCAGCGGTAAAACTAGCGCCGAGGGTGAGCAGTTCTTC. It translates to CSGKTSAEGEQFF.

The rearrangement links TRBV2 to TRBJ2-7; 8 positions match TRBD1. In germline, CDR1 is SNHLY, CDR2 FYNNEI. This CDR3 has 15 amino acids. J lost 3 bases, V lost 0 bases, and 4 bases had no gene match. This chain's CDR3 is CASSEASGTGYEQYV. In DNA form, the CDR3 reads TGTGCCAGCAGTGAAGCGTCGGGGACAGGCTACGAGCAGTACGTC.

The CDR3 nucleotides are TGTGCCAGCAGTTACATGGGGTCCTTCAACGGGGAGCTGTTTTTT. Encoded protein: CASSYMGSFNGELFF. This sequence joins TRBV6-5 and TRBJ2-2; no clear D. Germline assignment: CDR1 MNHEY and CDR2 SVGAGI. There are 15 residues in the CDR3. V lost 2 bases and J lost 7, with 14 bases in between.

The rearrangement uses TRBV5-6 and TRBJ2-1; D gene ambiguous. V was clipped by 0 bases and J by 6 bases, with 10 bases between them. Germline loops: CDR1 SGHDT, CDR2 YYEEEE. The CDR3 sequence is 14 residues long. The CDR3 DNA reads TGTGCCAGCAGCTTGGAAAATTTTGGCAATGAGCAGTTCTTC. This translates into CASSLENFGNEQFF.

V is TRBV7-2 and J is TRBJ2-3; D call uncertain. Germline lookup yields CDR1 SGHTA and CDR2 FQGNSA. The CDR3 is 13 amino acids. V lost 1 base to trimming and J lost 4 bases, with 6 bases between them. The CDR3 coding sequence is TGTGCCAGCAGCTTAGAGAATTCAGATACGCAGTATTTT. It codes for CASSLENSDTQYF.

The V and J genes are TRBV6-1 and TRBJ2-2, with D perhaps given as TRBD1 or TRBD2 (6 bases each). The V end lost 5 bases, the J end lost 4 bases, and 14 bases lay between the germline ends. The CDR3 totals 15 residues. The V gene's germline CDR1 is MNHNS and CDR2 SASEGT. Here the CDR3 DNA reads TGTGCCAGCAGTCCGTTTGGGGGGCCCACCGGGGAGCTGTTTTTT. Its protein product is CASSPFGGPTGELFF.

The chain links TRBV19 to TRBJ2-1; D not resolved. This CDR3 spans 14 amino acids. The V end was cut by 3 bases, the J end by 3 bases, with 9 bases between. CDR1 and CDR2 (germline): LNHDA, SQIVND (reference sequence). The DNA for the CDR3 is TGTGCCAGTAGTATTCGGGCGGACTACAATGAGCAGTTCTTC. Its protein product is CASSIRADYNEQFF.